The rows below give T cell receptor beta chains drawn from one sample of a study of T cells in Graves' hyperthyroidism and ophthalmopathy. TCRdb recomputed calls from the multiplex PCR reads with MiXCR, one row per CDR3 protein. The sample contains 550,000 to 700,000 distinct CDR3 sequences, just over 45% of which appear only once. Sequencing input: peripheral blood or thyroid tissue (not recorded which). The receptors come from an adult woman with Graves' disease, either hyperthyroidism or ophthalmopathy (not recorded which). Each CDR3 is given with its conserved first and last residue. Fields, in order: V gene, D gene, clone size, J gene, CDR3 DNA, CDR3 protein. The D gene is left open where the match is weak. Only part of the rows carry a size: once, few, many, or a class if the clone is expanded.

TRBV29-1	TRBD1	.	TRBJ1-2	TGCAGCTTTACCAAGACAGGGGGCGCGGAAGGCTACACCTTC	CSFTKTGGAEGYTF
TRBV20-1	.	.	TRBJ1-1	TGCAGTGCTAGATGGGAGGATCGGTCGGCTGAAGCTTTCTTT	CSARWEDRSAEAFF
TRBV20-1	.	few	TRBJ2-7	TGCAGTGTTAGGGGGGACTACGAGCAGTACTTC	CSVRGDYEQYF
TRBV20-1	TRBD2	.	TRBJ2-5	TGCAGTGCTAGAGATTTCGGGAGGGGGAATCAGCCCCAGTACTTC	CSARDFGRGNQPQYF
TRBV6-4	.	few	TRBJ2-3	TGTGCCAGCAGTAAAGAAGAGACCACAGATACGCAGTATTTT	CASSKEETTDTQYF
TRBV12-3/TRBV12-4	TRBD1	many	TRBJ1-5	TGTGCCAGCAGTCTGAGGACAGGGGGGGATCAGCCCCAGCATTTT	CASSLRTGGDQPQHF
TRBV2	.	.	TRBJ1-1	TGTGCCAGCAGTGGACAGAGAGGCACTGAAGCTTTCTTT	CASSGQRGTEAFF
TRBV25-1	.	few	TRBJ1-1	TGTGCCAGCAGTGATCCCCGGTCCCAAAACACTGAAGCTTTCTTT	CASSDPRSQNTEAFF
TRBV12-3/TRBV12-4	TRBD1	many	TRBJ1-1	TGTGCCAGCAGTTTAAGGCAGGGGGCGAGAACTGAAGCTTTCTTT	CASSLRQGARTEAFF
TRBV29-1	.	few	TRBJ1-2	TGCAGCGTTGAATCGGGGGCTAAGGGCTACACCTTC	CSVESGAKGYTF
TRBV10-3	.	.	TRBJ1-1	TGTGCCGTCCATAGCGGGAGTCGGGACCAACGAGGTGAAGCTTTCTTT	CAVHSGSRDQRGEAFF
TRBV10-3	TRBD1	.	TRBJ2-2	TGTGCCATCAGATGGACAGGGAGAGTGACCGGGGAGCTGTTTTTT	CAIRWTGRVTGELFF
TRBV6-5	TRBD1	many	TRBJ1-5	TGTGCCAGCAGTCAAACAGGGGTGGAGCCCCAGCATTTT	CASSQTGVEPQHF
TRBV5-1	.	many	TRBJ2-2	TGCGCCAGCAGCTTCGGGGGCAAGGGACCCGGGGAGCTGTTTTTT	CASSFGGKGPGELFF
TRBV27	.	.	TRBJ2-7	TGTGCCAGCAGTTTAAGACGTTTACGTGGCGAGCAGTACTTC	CASSLRRLRGEQYF
TRBV27	.	.	TRBJ1-1	TGTGCCAGCAGTTTATCTGACAGCCTGGGCACTGAAGCTTTCTTT	CASSLSDSLGTEAFF
TRBV2	.	.	TRBJ1-1	TGTGCCAGCAGTGAGATACCAGCCTCTCCTGACAGTCTCACTGAAGCTTTCTTT	CASSEIPASPDSLTEAFF
TRBV5-1	.	few	TRBJ1-2	TGCGCCAGCAGCGTATCTAACTATGGCTACATCTTC	CASSVSNYGYIF
TRBV15	TRBD2	.	TRBJ2-3	TGTGCCACCAGCAGAGATCGGGGACTAGACGCAGATACGCAGTATTTT	CATSRDRGLDADTQYF
TRBV5-1	.	.	TRBJ2-3	TGCGCCAGCCACGTATCGGGACCCACAGATACGCAGTATTTT	CASHVSGPTDTQYF
TRBV30	.	many	TRBJ1-4	TGTGCCTGGAGTGTAGAGGAGCGCGGAAAACTGTTTTTT	CAWSVEERGKLFF
TRBV7-9	TRBD1	.	TRBJ1-4	TGTGCCAGCAGCTTAAGACAGGGACGGCATGAAAAACTGTTTTTT	CASSLRQGRHEKLFF
TRBV28	.	.	TRBJ1-1	TGTGCCAGCAGTTTATCGTTCCCACGCCTGAACACTGAAGCTTTCTTT	CASSLSFPRLNTEAFF
TRBV11-2	.	.	TRBJ1-4	TGTGCCAGCAGCCCCCCGGGACTGCTATACGAAAAACTGTTTTTT	CASSPPGLLYEKLFF
TRBV7-9	TRBD1	many	TRBJ2-5	TGTGCCAGCAGTGCCCGACGCGGACAGGGGGCGCTTAAAGAGACCCAGTACTTC	CASSARRGQGALKETQYF
TRBV29-1	.	many	TRBJ2-7	TGCAGCGTCTCAGGAGGGATAGGTTCCTACGAGCAGTACTTC	CSVSGGIGSYEQYF
TRBV6-1	TRBD1	.	TRBJ1-5	TGTGCCAGCGGGGTAACAGGGGAAAGGAACGAGCATTTC	CASGVTGERNEHF
TRBV5-5	TRBD2	.	TRBJ2-2	TGTGCCAGCAGCTCCGGGACTAGCGGGGAGCTGTTTTTT	CASSSGTSGELFF
TRBV7-6	.	many	TRBJ2-5	TGTGCCAGCAGCTCGGAGGAGACCCAGTACTTC	CASSSEETQYF
TRBV2	TRBD2	.	TRBJ2-7	TGTGCCTGCAGTGCTAAAAGTGGAGCGGGAGGCCTCTACGAGCAGTACTTC	CACSAKSGAGGLYEQYF
TRBV19	TRBD1	many	TRBJ2-7	TGTGCCTCAAGGCCTCGACAGGGGGCTTACGAGCAGTACTTC	CASRPRQGAYEQYF
TRBV7-9	TRBD1	.	TRBJ1-5	TGTGCCAGCAGTCCTGACAGTCGACACGGACAGGGACTAGCCCAGCATTTT	CASSPDSRHGQGLAQHF
TRBV28	.	.	TRBJ2-5	TGTGCCAGCAGTTTAGGAGGGGGCCAAGGGACCCAGTACTTC	CASSLGGGQGTQYF
TRBV5-1	.	.	TRBJ1-2	TGCGCCAGCAGCCGCAGGGGCCATGGCCACACCTTC	CASSRRGHGHTF
TRBV14	.	many	TRBJ2-5	TGTGCCAGCAGCCAAGGTCGGGCTGAGACCCAGTACTTC	CASSQGRAETQYF